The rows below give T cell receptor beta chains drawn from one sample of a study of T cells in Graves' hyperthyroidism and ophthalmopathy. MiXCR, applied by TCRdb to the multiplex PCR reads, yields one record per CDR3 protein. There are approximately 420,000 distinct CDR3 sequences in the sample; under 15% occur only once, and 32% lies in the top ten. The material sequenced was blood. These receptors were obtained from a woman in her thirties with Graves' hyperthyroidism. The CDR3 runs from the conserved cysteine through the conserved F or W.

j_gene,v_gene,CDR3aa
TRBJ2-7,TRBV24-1,CATSDLRLAGGPNYEQYF
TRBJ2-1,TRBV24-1,CAVRDVGNEQFF
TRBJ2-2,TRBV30,CAWSVVVAGPTGELLF
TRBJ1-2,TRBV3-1,CASSQPESSYGYTF
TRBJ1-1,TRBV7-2,CASSLDDRDTEAFF
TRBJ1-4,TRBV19,CASSSGWQGATNEKLFF
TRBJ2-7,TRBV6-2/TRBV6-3,CASTNADFSSYEQYF
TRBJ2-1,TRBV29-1,CSVEEWRNEQFF
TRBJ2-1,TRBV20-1,CSASARGIEQFF
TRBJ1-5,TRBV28,CASSRHRQGVHQPQHF
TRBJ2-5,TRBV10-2,CASSLGREETQYF
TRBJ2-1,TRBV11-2,CASSFLIGREGNEQFF
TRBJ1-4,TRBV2,CASSQGREKLFF
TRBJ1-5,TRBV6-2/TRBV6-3,CASTLGQAAYNQPQHF
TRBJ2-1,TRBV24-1,CATSRTRSVDEQFF
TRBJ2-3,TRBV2,CASSPVPGQAGTQYF
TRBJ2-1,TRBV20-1,CSARTQYNEQFF
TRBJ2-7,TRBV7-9,CASSSGAGSLYEQYF
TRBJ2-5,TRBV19,CASSPDRGRGTQYF
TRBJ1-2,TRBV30,CACSRDRGAGYTF
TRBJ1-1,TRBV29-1,CSVVRDRGRAEAFF
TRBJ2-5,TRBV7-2,CASSLGAGGRETQYF
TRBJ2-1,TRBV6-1,CASKQGGHNEQFF
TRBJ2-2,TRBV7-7,CASSLGPQGIGELFF
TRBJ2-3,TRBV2,CASSVASGSIDTQYF
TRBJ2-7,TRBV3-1,CASSQGTGGSAYEQYF
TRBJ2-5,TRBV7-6,CASSPSSLETQYF
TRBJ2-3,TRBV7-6,CASSPNYSPLDTQYF
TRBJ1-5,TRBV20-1,CSASNRDGRSNQPQHF
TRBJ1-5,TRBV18,CASSPDAGTPNQPQHF
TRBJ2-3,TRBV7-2,CASSFQTGTDTQYF
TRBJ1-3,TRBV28,CASSLARAGGNTIYF
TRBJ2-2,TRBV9,CASSPRGGLAGGDTGELFF
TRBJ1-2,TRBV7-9,CASSQPHAAGGAGSYGYTF
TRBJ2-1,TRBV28,CASSPPQGRVVYEQFF
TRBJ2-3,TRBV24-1,CATSDYRGPSTDTQYF
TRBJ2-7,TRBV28,CASSTSGRYSYEQYF
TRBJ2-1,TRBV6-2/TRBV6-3,CASSLLRGYYNEQFF
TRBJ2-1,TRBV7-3,CASSLQGWDNEQFF
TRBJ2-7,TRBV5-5,CASSLGQGVRSYEQYF
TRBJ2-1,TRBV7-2,CASSAPWRGGEQFF
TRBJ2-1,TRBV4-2,CASSQAGAVITINEQFF
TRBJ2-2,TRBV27,CASSFIAGGPRTGELFF
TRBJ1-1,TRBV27,CASGKKYGNTEAFF
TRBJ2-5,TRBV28,CASTRGVGETQYF
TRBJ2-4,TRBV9,CASSSHSGPAIQYF
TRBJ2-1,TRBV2,CASSGSGAYNEQFF
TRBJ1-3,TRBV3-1,CASSQESMTGGNTIYF
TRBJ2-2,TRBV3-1,CASSPLDWYTGELFF
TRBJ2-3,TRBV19,CASSLMGDTQYF
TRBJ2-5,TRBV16,CASSQSGPPLGQYF
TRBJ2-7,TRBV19,CASSPATGAVYEQYF
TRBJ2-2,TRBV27,CASGPGGTPNTGELFF